This T cell receptor beta chain was documented in a study of blood T cell repertoires in COVID-19. About the study: Acute and convalescent COVID-19 specimens originated in the United States, Italy and Spain. The analysed material was cDNA or gDNA that came from T cells, B-cell-depleted T cells, or PBMCs.

This clone was counted a few times. Authors' analysis steps: How many nucleated cells were present was estimated from reference gene primer amplification. Produced via immunoSEQ multiplex PCR; TCRdb's table is partial and in-frame only. For V, J and clone size, that table is used; D and trimming come from the DNA. The sample consists of approximately 70,000 clones, 91% of them appearing once. Trimming took off 0 bases at V and 4 bases at J, with 4 bases between the two ends. CDR3 size: 12 residues. Germline CDR1 is LNHNV and CDR2 is YYDKDF (reference sequence). The receptor comes from a man between 50 and 59 years old with COVID-19, enrolled during active disease. Material: peripheral blood. The chain recombines TRBV15 with TRBJ2-7; D call uncertain. CDR3 sequence (DNA): TGTGCCACCAGCAGAGACGGGTACGAGCAGTACTTC. Amino acids: CATSRDGYEQYF.